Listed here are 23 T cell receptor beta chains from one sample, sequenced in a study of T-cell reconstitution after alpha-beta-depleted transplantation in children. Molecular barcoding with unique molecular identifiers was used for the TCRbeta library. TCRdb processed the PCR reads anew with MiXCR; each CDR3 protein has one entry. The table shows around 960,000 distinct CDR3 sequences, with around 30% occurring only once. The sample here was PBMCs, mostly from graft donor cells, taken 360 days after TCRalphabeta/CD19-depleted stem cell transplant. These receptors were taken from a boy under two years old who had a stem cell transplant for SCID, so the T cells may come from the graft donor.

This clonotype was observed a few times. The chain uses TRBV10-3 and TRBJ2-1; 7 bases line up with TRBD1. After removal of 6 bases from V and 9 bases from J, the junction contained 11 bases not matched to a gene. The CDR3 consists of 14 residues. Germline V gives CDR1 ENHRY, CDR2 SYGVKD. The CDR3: CAIRQVWDRGEQFF. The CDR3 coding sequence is TGTGCCATCAGACAGGTCTGGGACAGAGGTGAGCAGTTCTTC.

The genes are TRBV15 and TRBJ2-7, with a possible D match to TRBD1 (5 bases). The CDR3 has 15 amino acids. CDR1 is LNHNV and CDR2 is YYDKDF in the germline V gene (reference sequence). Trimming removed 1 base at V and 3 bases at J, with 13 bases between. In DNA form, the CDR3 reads TGTGCCACCAGCAGAGTAACAGGCCCCGTCTACGAGCAGTACTTC. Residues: CATSRVTGPVYEQYF.

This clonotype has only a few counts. Written as DNA, the CDR3 is TGCAGCGTTGAACCGGTCGGGGGCAGGGAGACCCAGTACTTC. The encoded protein is CSVEPVGGRETQYF. The genes are TRBV29-1 and TRBJ2-5; tentatively, D is TRBD1 or TRBD2 (6 bases each). The germline CDR1 and CDR2 sequences are SQVTM and ANQGSEA. The V end was cut by 2 bases, the J end by 5 bases, with 15 bases between. The CDR3 totals 14 residues.

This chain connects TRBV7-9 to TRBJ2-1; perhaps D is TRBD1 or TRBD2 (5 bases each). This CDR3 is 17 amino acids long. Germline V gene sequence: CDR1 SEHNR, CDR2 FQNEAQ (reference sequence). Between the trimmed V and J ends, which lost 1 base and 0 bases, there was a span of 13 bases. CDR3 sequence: CASSLGGNGASYNEQFF. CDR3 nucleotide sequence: TGTGCCAGCAGCTTAGGAGGGAACGGGGCCTCCTACAATGAGCAGTTCTTC.

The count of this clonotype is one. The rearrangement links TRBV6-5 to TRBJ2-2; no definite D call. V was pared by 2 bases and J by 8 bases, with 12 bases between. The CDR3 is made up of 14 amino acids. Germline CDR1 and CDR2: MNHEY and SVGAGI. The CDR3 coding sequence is TGTGCCAGCAGTTACCGCTTGGGTCGGGGGGAGCTGTTTTTT. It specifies CASSYRLGRGELFF.

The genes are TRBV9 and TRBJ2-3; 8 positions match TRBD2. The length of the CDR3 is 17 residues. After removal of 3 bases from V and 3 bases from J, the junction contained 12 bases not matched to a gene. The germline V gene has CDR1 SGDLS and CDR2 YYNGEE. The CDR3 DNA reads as TGTGCCAGCAGCGCCAGAAGGGGTAGCGGGACGACAGATACGCAGTATTTT. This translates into CASSARRGSGTTDTQYF.

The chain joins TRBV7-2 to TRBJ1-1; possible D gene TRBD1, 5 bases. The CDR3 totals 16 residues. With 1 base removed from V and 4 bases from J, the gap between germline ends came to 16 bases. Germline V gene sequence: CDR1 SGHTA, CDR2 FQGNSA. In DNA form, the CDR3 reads TGTGCCAGCAGCTTAGTCGCGGCAGGGAGAAGCACTGAAGCTTTCTTT. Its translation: CASSLVAAGRSTEAFF.

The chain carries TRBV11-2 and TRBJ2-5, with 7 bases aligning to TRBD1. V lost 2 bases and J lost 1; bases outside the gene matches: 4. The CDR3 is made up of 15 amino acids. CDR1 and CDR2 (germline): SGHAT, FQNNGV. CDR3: CASSLLDRVQETQYF. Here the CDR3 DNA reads TGTGCCAGCAGCTTACTAGACAGGGTCCAAGAGACCCAGTACTTC.

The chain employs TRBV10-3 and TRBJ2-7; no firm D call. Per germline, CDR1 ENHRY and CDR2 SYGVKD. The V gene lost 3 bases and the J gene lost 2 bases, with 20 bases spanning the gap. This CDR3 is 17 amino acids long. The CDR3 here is CAISDLESNPYAYEQYF. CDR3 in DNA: TGTGCCATCAGTGATCTGGAATCTAACCCTTACGCCTACGAGCAGTACTTC.

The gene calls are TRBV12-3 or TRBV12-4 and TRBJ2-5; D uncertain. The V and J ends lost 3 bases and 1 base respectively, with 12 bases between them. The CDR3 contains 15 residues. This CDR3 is CASSFFGQPQETQYF. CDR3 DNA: TGTGCCAGCAGTTTTTTTGGTCAGCCCCAAGAGACCCAGTACTTC.

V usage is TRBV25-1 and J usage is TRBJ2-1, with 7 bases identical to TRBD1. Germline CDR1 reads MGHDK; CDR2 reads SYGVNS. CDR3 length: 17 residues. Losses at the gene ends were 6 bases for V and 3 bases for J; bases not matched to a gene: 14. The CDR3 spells CASRGPQGEKDYNEQFF. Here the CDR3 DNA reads TGTGCCAGCAGGGGACCTCAGGGGGAAAAAGACTACAATGAGCAGTTCTTC.

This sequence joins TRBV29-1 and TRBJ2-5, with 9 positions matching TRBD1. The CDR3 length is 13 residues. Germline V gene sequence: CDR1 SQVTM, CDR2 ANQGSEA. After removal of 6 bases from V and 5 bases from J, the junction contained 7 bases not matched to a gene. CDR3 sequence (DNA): TGCAGCGTACAGGGGGCTGCCAGGGAGACCCAGTACTTC. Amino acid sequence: CSVQGAARETQYF.

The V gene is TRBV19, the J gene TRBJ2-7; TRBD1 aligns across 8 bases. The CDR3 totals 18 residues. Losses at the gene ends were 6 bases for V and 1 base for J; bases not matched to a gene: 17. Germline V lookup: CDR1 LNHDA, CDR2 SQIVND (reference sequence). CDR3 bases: TGTGCCAGTAGGTCGACAGGGGAGCTGACCCCACTGTCCTACGAGCAGTACTTC. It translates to CASRSTGELTPLSYEQYF.

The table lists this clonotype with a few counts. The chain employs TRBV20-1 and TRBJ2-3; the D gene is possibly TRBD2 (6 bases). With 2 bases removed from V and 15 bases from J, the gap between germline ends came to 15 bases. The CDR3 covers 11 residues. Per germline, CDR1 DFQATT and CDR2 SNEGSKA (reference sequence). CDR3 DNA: TGCAGTGCTAGATGGCTAGCGACGGACTATTTT. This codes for CSARWLATDYF.

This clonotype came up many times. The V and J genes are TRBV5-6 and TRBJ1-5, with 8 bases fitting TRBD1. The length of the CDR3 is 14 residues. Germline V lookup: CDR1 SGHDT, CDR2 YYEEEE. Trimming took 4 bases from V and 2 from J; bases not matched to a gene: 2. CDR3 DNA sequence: TGTGCCAGCAGCCAGGGGGCAGGCAATCAGCCCCAGCATTTT. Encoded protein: CASSQGAGNQPQHF.

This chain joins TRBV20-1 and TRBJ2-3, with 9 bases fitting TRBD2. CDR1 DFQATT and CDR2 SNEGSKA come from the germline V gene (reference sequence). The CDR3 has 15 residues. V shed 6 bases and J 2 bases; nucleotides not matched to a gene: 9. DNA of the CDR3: TGCAGTGCGTCCCTTAGCGGGGGCTACACAGATACGCAGTATTTT. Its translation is CSASLSGGYTDTQYF.

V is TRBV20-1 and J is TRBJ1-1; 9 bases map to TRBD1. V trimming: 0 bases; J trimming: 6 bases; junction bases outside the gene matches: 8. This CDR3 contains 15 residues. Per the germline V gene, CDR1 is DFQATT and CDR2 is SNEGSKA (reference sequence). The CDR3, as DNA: TGCAGTGCTAGAGAGGCGACAGGGGGGACCGCTGAAGCTTTCTTT. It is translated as CSAREATGGTAEAFF.

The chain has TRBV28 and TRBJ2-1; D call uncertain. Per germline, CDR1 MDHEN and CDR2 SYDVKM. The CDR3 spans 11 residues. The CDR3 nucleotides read TGTGTTGTCGGGCCTGACAATGAGCAGTTCTTC. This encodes CVVGPDNEQFF.

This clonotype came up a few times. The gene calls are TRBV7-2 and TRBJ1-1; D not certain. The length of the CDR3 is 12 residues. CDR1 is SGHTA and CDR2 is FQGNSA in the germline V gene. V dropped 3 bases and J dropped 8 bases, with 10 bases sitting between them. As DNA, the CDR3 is TGTGCCAGCAGCTTCCAGGTTGGGGAAGCTTTCTTT. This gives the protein CASSFQVGEAFF. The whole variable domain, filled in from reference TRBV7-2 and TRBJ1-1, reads GAGVSQSPSNKVTEKGKDVELRCDPISGHTALYWYRQSLGQGLEFLIYFQGNSAPDKSGLPSDRFSAERTGGSVSTLTIQRTQQEDSAVYLCASSFQVGEAFFGQGTRLTVV.

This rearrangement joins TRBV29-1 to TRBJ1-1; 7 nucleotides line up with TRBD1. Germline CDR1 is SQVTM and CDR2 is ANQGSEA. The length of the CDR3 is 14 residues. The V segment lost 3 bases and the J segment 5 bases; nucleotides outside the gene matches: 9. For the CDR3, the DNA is TGCAGCGTTGAGGTCTGGCAGGGGGATACTGAAGCTTTCTTT. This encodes CSVEVWQGDTEAFF.

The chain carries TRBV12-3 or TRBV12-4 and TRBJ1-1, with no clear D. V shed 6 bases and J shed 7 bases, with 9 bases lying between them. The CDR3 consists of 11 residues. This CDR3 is CASRYDGEAFF. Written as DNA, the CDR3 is TGTGCCAGCAGATATGACGGTGAAGCTTTCTTT.

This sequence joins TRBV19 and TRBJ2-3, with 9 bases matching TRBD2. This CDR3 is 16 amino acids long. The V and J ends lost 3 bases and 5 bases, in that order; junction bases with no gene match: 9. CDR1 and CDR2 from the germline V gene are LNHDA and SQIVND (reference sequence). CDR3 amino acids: CASSIRRGGPRDTQYF. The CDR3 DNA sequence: TGTGCCAGTAGTATCCGGCGGGGGGGCCCCCGAGATACGCAGTATTTT.

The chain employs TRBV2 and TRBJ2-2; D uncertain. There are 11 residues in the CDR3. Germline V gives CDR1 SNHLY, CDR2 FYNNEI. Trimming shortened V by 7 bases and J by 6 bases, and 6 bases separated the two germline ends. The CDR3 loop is CASTTAGELFF. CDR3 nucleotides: TGTGCCAGCACTACGGCCGGGGAGCTGTTTTTT.